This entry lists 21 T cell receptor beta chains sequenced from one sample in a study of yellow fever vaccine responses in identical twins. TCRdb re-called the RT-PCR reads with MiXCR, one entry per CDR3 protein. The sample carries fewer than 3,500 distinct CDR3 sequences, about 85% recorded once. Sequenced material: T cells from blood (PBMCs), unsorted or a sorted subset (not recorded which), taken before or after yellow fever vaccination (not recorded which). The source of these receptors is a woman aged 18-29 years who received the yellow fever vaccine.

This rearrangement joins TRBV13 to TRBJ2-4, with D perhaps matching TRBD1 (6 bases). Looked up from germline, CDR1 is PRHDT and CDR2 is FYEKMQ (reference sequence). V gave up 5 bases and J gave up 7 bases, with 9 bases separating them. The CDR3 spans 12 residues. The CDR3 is CASSVQGNIQYF. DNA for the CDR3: TGTGCCAGCAGCGTACAGGGTAACATTCAGTACTTC.

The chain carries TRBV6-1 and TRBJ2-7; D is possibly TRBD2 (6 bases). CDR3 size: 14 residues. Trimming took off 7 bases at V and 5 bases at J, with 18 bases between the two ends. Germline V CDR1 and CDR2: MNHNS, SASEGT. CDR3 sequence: CASKPTVSSDEQYF. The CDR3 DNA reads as TGTGCCAGCAAACCCACCGTTTCTAGCGACGAGCAGTACTTC.

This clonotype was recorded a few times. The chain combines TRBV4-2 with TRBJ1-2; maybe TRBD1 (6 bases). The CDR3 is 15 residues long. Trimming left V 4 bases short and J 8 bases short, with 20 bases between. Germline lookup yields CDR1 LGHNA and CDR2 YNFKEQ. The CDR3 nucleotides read TGTGCCAGCAGCCTTTCAGGCGGGGGGCGCTTGGGCTACACCTTC. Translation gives CASSLSGGGRLGYTF.

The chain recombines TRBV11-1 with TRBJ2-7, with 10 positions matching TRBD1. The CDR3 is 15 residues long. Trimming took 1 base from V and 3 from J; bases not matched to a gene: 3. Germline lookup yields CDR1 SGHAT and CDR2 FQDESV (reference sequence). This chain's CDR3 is CASSLEGQGFYEQYF. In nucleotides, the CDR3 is TGTGCCAGCAGCTTAGAGGGACAGGGGTTCTACGAGCAGTACTTC.

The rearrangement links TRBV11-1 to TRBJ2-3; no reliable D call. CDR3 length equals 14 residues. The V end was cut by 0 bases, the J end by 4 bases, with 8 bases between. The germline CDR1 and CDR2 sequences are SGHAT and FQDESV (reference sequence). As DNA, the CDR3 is TGTGCCAGCAGCTTAGCGGGATCCGCAGATACGCAGTATTTT. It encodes CASSLAGSADTQYF.

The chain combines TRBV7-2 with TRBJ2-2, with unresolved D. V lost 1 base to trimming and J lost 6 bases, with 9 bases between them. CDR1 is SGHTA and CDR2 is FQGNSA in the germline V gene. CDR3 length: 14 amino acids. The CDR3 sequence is CASSLGKSAGELFF. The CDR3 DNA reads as TGTGCCAGCAGCTTAGGGAAAAGCGCCGGGGAGCTGTTTTTT.

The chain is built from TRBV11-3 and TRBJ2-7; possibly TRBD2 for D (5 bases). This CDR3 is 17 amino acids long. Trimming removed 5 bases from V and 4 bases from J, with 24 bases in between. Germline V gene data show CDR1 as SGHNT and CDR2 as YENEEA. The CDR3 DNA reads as TGTGCCAGCAGCGCCCGAATGAGGGAAACAATCCGGTACGAGCAGTACTTC. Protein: CASSARMRETIRYEQYF.

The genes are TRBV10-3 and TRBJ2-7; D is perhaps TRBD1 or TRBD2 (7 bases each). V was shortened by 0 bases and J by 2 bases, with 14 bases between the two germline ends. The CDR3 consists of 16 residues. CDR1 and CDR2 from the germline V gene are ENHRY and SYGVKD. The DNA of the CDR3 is TGTGCCATCAGTGAGTCGAATCAGGGGGGGACCTACGAGCAGTACTTC. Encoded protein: CAISESNQGGTYEQYF.

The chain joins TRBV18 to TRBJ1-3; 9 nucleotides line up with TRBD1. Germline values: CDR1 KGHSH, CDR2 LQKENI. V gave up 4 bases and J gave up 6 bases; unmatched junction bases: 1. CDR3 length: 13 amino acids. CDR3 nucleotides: TGTGCCAGCTCACAACAGGGGGCAAACACCATATATTTT. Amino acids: CASSQQGANTIYF.

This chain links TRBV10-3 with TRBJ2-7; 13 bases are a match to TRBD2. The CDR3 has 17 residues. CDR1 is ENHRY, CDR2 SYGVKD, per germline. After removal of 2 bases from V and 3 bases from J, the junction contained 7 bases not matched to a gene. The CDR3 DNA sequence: TGTGCCATCAGTGAGGACTCGGGACTAGCGGGGTTCTACGAGCAGTACTTC. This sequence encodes CAISEDSGLAGFYEQYF.

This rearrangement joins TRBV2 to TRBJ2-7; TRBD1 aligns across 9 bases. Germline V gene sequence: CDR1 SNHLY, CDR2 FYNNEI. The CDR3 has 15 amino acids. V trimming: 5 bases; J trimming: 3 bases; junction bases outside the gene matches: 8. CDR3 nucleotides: TGTGCCAGCAGTCGCAAGACAGGGGGGAACTACGAGCAGTACTTC. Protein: CASSRKTGGNYEQYF.

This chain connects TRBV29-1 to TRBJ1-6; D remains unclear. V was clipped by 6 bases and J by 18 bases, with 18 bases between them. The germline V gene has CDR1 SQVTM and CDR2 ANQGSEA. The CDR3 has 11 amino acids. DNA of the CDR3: TGCAGCGTCACCCTTGGCTCGGTAGGCCACTTT. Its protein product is CSVTLGSVGHF.

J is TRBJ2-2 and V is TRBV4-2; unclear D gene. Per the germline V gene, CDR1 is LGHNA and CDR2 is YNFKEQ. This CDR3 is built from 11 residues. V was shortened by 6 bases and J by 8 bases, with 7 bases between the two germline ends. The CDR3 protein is CASSYSGELFF. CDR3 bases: TGTGCCAGCAGTTACTCTGGGGAGCTGTTTTTT.

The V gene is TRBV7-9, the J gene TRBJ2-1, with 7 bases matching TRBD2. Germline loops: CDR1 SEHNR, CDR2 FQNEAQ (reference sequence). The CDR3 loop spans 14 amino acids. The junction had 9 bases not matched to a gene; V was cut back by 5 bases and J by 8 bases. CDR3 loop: CASSPRGGGDEQFF. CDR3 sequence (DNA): TGTGCCAGCAGCCCTCGAGGCGGGGGTGATGAGCAGTTCTTC.

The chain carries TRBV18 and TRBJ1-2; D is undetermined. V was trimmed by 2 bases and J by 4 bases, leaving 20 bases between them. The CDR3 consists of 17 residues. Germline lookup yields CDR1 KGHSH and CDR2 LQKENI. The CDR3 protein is CASSPLSDPQRVYGYTF. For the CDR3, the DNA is TGTGCCAGCTCACCATTGTCCGACCCTCAGCGGGTCTATGGCTACACCTTC.

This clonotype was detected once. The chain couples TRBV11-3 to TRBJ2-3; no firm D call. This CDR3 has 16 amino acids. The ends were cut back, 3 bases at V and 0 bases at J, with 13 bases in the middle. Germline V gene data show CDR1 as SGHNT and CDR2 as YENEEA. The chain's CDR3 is CASSLWMATSTDTQYF. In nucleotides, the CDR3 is TGTGCCAGCAGCTTGTGGATGGCTACTAGCACAGATACGCAGTATTTT.

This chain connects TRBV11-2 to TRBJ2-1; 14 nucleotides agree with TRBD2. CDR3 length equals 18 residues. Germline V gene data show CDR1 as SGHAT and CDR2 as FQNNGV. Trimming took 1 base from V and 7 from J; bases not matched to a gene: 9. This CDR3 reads CASSLGLAGGPRLNEQFF. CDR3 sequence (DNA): TGTGCCAGCAGCTTAGGACTAGCGGGGGGGCCAAGATTGAATGAGCAGTTCTTC. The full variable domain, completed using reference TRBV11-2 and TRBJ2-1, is EAGVAQSPRYKIIEKRQSVAFWCNPISGHATLYWYQQILGQGPKLLIQFQNNGVVDDSQLPKDRFSAERLKGVDSTLKIQPAKLEDSAVYLCASSLGLAGGPRLNEQFFGPGTRLTVL.

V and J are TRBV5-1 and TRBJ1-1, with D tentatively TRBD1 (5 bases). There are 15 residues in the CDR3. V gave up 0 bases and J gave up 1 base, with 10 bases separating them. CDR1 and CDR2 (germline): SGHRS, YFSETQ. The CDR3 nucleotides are TGCGCCAGCAGCTTGGCTGTAACAGGGAACACTGAAGCTTTCTTT. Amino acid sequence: CASSLAVTGNTEAFF.

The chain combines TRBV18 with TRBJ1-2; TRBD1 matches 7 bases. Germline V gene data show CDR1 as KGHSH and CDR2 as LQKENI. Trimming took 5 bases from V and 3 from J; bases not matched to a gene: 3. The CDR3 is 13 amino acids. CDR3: CASSTDRDYGYTF. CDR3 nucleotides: TGTGCCAGCTCAACAGACAGGGACTATGGCTACACCTTC.

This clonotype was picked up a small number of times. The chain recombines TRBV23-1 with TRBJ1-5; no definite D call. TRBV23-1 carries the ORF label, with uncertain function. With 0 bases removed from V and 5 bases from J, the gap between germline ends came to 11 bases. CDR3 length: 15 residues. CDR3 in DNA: TGCGCCAGCAGTCAATCCGAGTGGGAACATCAGCCCCAGCATTTT. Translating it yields CASSQSEWEHQPQHF.

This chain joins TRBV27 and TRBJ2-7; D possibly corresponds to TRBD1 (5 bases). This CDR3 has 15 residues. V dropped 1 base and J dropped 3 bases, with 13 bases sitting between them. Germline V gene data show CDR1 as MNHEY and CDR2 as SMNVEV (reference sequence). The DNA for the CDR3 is TGTGCCAGCAGTTTATACGCCGACAGAAACTACGAGCAGTACTTC. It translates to CASSLYADRNYEQYF.